This TCR beta chain was retrieved from a study of T cells after yellow fever vaccination. On the study more broadly: Each low-cell-number fraction was prepared by means of SMART-Seq v4 Ultra Low Input. Findings and caveats of the study: Abundant clonotypes from the bulk population could get into FACS-sorted repertoires as contaminants. Reappearance after the booster was observed for most primary-vaccination clones (roughly 96% CD4, about 85% CD8).

Germline V CDR1 and CDR2: SGHTA, FQGNSA. CDR3 length equals 15 residues. Unmatched junction bases numbered 6, after V lost 7 bases and J lost 4 bases. This clonotype was recorded many times. Its specificity is not known. In making TCR cDNA, 5'RACE template switching added a universal primer site and UMIs to it. One entry per CDR3 protein, called by TCRdb with MiXCR from the 5' RACE reads. Of about 400,000 distinct CDR3 sequences listed, around 6.4% were seen once; the top ten hold approximately 15%. The sequenced sample was PBMCs, obtained 5 days after the yellow fever booster vaccination. The genes are TRBV7-2 and TRBJ2-2; 10 bases are a match to TRBD2. This TCR derives from a man under 40 who received the YFV17D yellow fever vaccine. CDR3 sequence (DNA): TGTGCCAGCAACCTAGCGGGAGTCCGCACCGGGGAGCTGTTTTTT. It codes for CASNLAGVRTGELFF.